The 22 T cell receptor beta chains below come from one sample, sequenced in a study of PD-L1 blockade in urothelial cancer. Produced via immunoSEQ multiplex PCR; TCRdb's table is partial and in-frame only. Here the sample spans about 84,000 clones, roughly 82% being singletons. The source was PBMCs, collected around atezolizumab (anti-PD-L1) treatment. The receptor set was obtained from a man in his 70s with urothelial cancer.

The chain combines TRBV4-3 with TRBJ2-3; 7 bases align to TRBD2. This CDR3 comprises 17 residues. Losses at the gene ends were 1 base for V and 6 bases for J; bases not matched to a gene: 13. Germline CDR1 is LGHNA and CDR2 is YSLEER. The CDR3: CASSQGPRGGQFDTQYF. CDR3 DNA sequence: TGCGCCAGCAGCCAAGGGCCACGGGGAGGGCAGTTCGATACGCAGTATTTT.

The CDR3 DNA follows: TGTGCCTGGGGACCGGGACAGGGGTATGGCTACACCTTC. It specifies CAWGPGQGYGYTF. This rearrangement joins TRBV30 to TRBJ1-2; 10 positions match TRBD1. V was clipped by 5 bases and J by 5 bases; unmatched bases: 5. Germline V gene lookup returns CDR1 GTSNPN and CDR2 SVGIG (reference sequence). The CDR3 is 13 amino acids.

The chain links TRBV19 to TRBJ2-3; perhaps TRBD2 as D (5 bases). CDR3 length equals 15 residues. The V gene lost 1 base and the J gene lost 5 bases, with 13 bases spanning the gap. Germline CDR1 reads LNHDA; CDR2 reads SQIVND (reference sequence). The CDR3 bases are TGTGCCAGTAGTATAGGTGGTAGCGTAGGAGATACGCAGTATTTT. Protein product: CASSIGGSVGDTQYF.

The rearrangement links TRBV7-9 to TRBJ2-7, with 7 bases that match TRBD1. Germline loops: CDR1 SEHNR, CDR2 FQNEAQ (reference sequence). There are 14 residues in the CDR3. V lost 3 bases, J lost 4 bases, and 6 bases stayed unmatched. In DNA, the CDR3 is TGTGCCAGCAGCTTCGTCGGCAGGGGGTACGAGCAGTACTTC. Its protein is CASSFVGRGYEQYF.

V gene TRBV18 combines with J gene TRBJ1-2; the D gene is possibly TRBD1 (5 bases). With 3 bases removed from V and 8 bases from J, the gap between germline ends came to 10 bases. Germline V gives CDR1 KGHSH, CDR2 LQKENI. The CDR3 loop spans 12 amino acids. CDR3 nucleotide sequence: TGTGCCAGCTCACCCAGGGAACAGGGCTACACCTTC. Translating gives CASSPREQGYTF.

This CDR3 is CASSMQVGEKLFF. The CDR3 DNA is TGTGCCAGTAGTATGCAGGTTGGTGAAAAACTGTTTTTT. The chain joins TRBV19 to TRBJ1-4, with D unclear. V dropped 3 bases and J dropped 7 bases, with 9 bases sitting between them. The CDR3 consists of 13 residues. Germline loops: CDR1 LNHDA, CDR2 SQIVND (reference sequence).

The chain links TRBV6-1 to TRBJ1-2; 7 bases are a match to TRBD1. The CDR3 length is 13 residues. Germline CDR1 reads MNHNS; CDR2 reads SASEGT. The J segment lost 4 bases and the V segment lost 6 bases, leaving 5 bases of the junction unmatched. Written as DNA, the CDR3 is TGTGCCAGCAGGACAGGGTACAGCTATGGCTACACCTTC. It translates to CASRTGYSYGYTF.

The table lists this clone with a count of one. The V gene is TRBV9, the J gene TRBJ1-2; perhaps TRBD1 as D (5 bases). This CDR3 comprises 16 residues. Germline V gives CDR1 SGDLS, CDR2 YYNGEE. V gave up 0 bases and J gave up 2 bases, with 14 bases separating them. CDR3 bases: TGTGCCAGCAGCGTAGGCTCTCCGACAGAAAACTATGGCTACACCTTC. Encoded protein: CASSVGSPTENYGYTF.

The chain links TRBV6-5 to TRBJ1-2; D is perhaps TRBD1 (5 bases). The CDR3 runs to 13 residues. The germline gives CDR1 MNHEY, CDR2 SVGAGI. Trimming took 5 bases from V and 2 from J, leaving 9 bases between them. In DNA form, the CDR3 reads TGTGCCAGCAGTGGGGCTTTAAACTATGGCTACACCTTC. Its protein product is CASSGALNYGYTF.

Remarks on this clone: The identical CDR3 is also encoded by other nucleotide sequences in the sample. V is TRBV11-2 and J is TRBJ2-3, with 7 bases identical to TRBD2. The trim removed 1 base at V and 4 bases at J, leaving 5 bases unmatched. There are 15 residues in the CDR3. The V gene's germline CDR1 is SGHAT and CDR2 FQNNGV. The CDR3 is CASSLGGGRADTQYF. As DNA, the CDR3 is TGTGCCAGCAGCTTAGGGGGGGGGAGGGCAGATACGCAGTATTTT.

The chain employs TRBV5-4 and TRBJ2-2, with D perhaps matching TRBD1 (5 bases). The length of the CDR3 is 16 residues. V dropped 4 bases and J dropped 1 base, with 14 bases sitting between them. Germline V gene sequence: CDR1 SGHNT, CDR2 YYREEE (reference sequence). In DNA form, the CDR3 reads TGTGCCAGCAGCCAAGAAGGGGCAGGGAACACCGGGGAGCTGTTTTTT. Protein sequence: CASSQEGAGNTGELFF.

The chain combines TRBV19 with TRBJ2-3; TRBD2 matches 10 bases. CDR1 is LNHDA, CDR2 SQIVND, per germline (reference sequence). V lost 4 bases and J lost 2; bases outside the gene matches: 6. The CDR3 totals 16 residues. CDR3 DNA: TGTGCCAGTAGTACCTATAGCGGGAGGACCACAGATACGCAGTATTTT. As protein: CASSTYSGRTTDTQYF.

There are a few counts of this clone. The CDR3: CASSPTTSGRAAGELFF. The CDR3 DNA is TGTGCCAGCTCACCAACCACTAGCGGGAGGGCCGCCGGGGAGCTGTTTTTT. V is TRBV18 and J is TRBJ2-2; 13 bases map to TRBD2. This CDR3 region has 17 residues. V trimming: 2 bases; J trimming: 6 bases; junction bases outside the gene matches: 6. Looked up from germline, CDR1 is KGHSH and CDR2 is LQKENI.

This chain uses TRBV6-4 with TRBJ2-1, with 13 bases fitting TRBD2. The CDR3 has 15 amino acids. V trimming: 3 bases; J trimming: 10 bases; junction bases outside the gene matches: 6. Germline loops: CDR1 MRHNA, CDR2 SNTAGT. The CDR3 DNA sequence: TGTGCCAGCAGTGATACTAGCGGGGGGGCCGGGGAGCAGTTCTTC. Protein sequence: CASSDTSGGAGEQFF.

The chain has TRBV5-6 and TRBJ2-1, with D possibly being TRBD1 (5 bases). This CDR3 has 16 amino acids. V was pared by 4 bases and J by 0 bases, with 14 bases between. CDR1 and CDR2 (germline): SGHDT, YYEEEE. The CDR3 sequence: CASSLQGSLSYNEQFF. CDR3 coding DNA: TGTGCCAGCAGCCTTCAGGGTAGCCTCTCCTACAATGAGCAGTTCTTC.

The genes are TRBV5-1 and TRBJ2-3; 7 bases fit TRBD2. Per the germline V gene, CDR1 is SGHRS and CDR2 is YFSETQ. The V and J ends lost 2 bases and 0 bases, in that order; junction bases with no gene match: 9. The CDR3 loop spans 17 amino acids. CDR3 region: CASSFTSVITSTDTQYF. Written as DNA, the CDR3 is TGCGCCAGCAGCTTCACTAGCGTGATAACTAGCACAGATACGCAGTATTTT.

The chain uses TRBV9 and TRBJ2-3, with D possibly matching TRBD2 (7 bases). V lost 1 base, J lost 1 base, and 10 bases lay in between. The germline V gene has CDR1 SGDLS and CDR2 YYNGEE. CDR3 length equals 15 residues. CDR3 region: CASSVLGGGTDTQYF. In DNA, the CDR3 is TGTGCCAGCAGCGTACTAGGGGGGGGCACAGATACGCAGTATTTT.

The V gene is TRBV7-2, the J gene TRBJ2-1; no definite D call. V was cut by 0 bases and J by 8 bases, with 11 bases left in between. Germline values: CDR1 SGHTA, CDR2 FQGNSA. CDR3 length equals 14 residues. DNA of the CDR3: TGTGCCAGCAGCTTAGCGCCTAGTAGCTATGAGCAGTTCTTC. As protein: CASSLAPSSYEQFF.

V and J are TRBV30 and TRBJ1-2; the D gene is possibly TRBD1 (6 bases). The V end was cut by 5 bases, the J end by 8 bases, with 18 bases between. Per the germline V gene, CDR1 is GTSNPN and CDR2 is SVGIG (reference sequence). The CDR3 extends over 13 amino acids. The CDR3 here is CAWGRDRPKGYTF. The CDR3 bases are TGTGCCTGGGGGCGCGACAGGCCGAAGGGCTACACCTTC.

V and J are TRBV2 and TRBJ2-5; 9 bases align to TRBD1. This CDR3 has 13 residues. Looked up from germline, CDR1 is SNHLY and CDR2 is FYNNEI. The V segment lost 9 bases and the J segment 3 bases; nucleotides outside the gene matches: 5. In DNA form, the CDR3 reads TGTGCCAGGAGGGACAGGGTGGAAGAGACCCAGTACTTC. The encoded protein is CARRDRVEETQYF.

V gene TRBV28 combines with J gene TRBJ2-2; 12 nucleotides align to TRBD2. CDR3 length equals 16 residues. Germline lookup yields CDR1 MDHEN and CDR2 SYDVKM. V lost 3 bases and J lost 4; bases outside the gene matches: 3. The chain's CDR3 is CASSLTSGSSTGELFF. CDR3 coding DNA: TGTGCCAGCAGTTTGACTAGCGGGAGTTCCACCGGGGAGCTGTTTTTT.

V is TRBV5-5 and J is TRBJ1-1, with 7 bases aligning to TRBD1. CDR3 size: 14 residues. J lost 1 base, V lost 3 bases, and 3 bases had no gene match. CDR1 and CDR2 from the germline V gene are SGHKS and YYEKEE (reference sequence). The CDR3 region is CASSWTGPNTEAFF. CDR3 nucleotides: TGTGCCAGCAGCTGGACAGGCCCGAACACTGAAGCTTTCTTT.